This is a list of T cell receptor beta chains from one sample in a study of blood T cells in healthy people across ages. TCRdb analysed the 5' RACE reads with MiXCR anew, one entry per CDR3 protein. Of 600,000 to 850,000 distinct CDR3 sequences in the sample, just under 25% were seen once. These data are also associated with another study on T cells of mothers and their children.

Sequenced input: blood. These receptors came from a boy between 5 and 17 years old in good health. Each CDR3 is given with its conserved first and last residue. A D gene is named only where the DNA matches it firmly. Only some rows state a clone size, as once, few, many or a class for expanded clones.

TRBV20-1	TRBJ2-7	TRBD2	few	CSASLAEPYEQYF	TGCAGTGCTAGCCTAGCGGAGCCCTACGAGCAGTACTTC
TRBV7-6	TRBJ2-7	NA	few	CASSLGAGRAFHEQYF	TGTGCCAGCAGCTTAGGGGCGGGCAGGGCCTTTCACGAGCAGTACTTC
TRBV6-2/TRBV6-3	TRBJ2-4	TRBD1	NA	CASSYGQGLAKNIQYF	TGTGCCAGCAGTTACGGACAGGGCCTAGCCAAAAACATTCAGTACTTC
TRBV13	TRBJ2-1	NA	few	CASSLRAVGEQFF	TGTGCCAGCAGCTTACGTGCTGTTGGTGAGCAGTTCTTC
TRBV21-1	TRBJ2-1	NA	NA	CASSGRQLSSYNEQFF	TGTGCCAGCAGCGGACGACAGCTAAGCTCCTACAATGAGCAGTTCTTC
TRBV7-9	TRBJ2-5	NA	NA	CASSETRSQETQYF	TGTGCCAGCAGCGAAACTAGGTCCCAAGAGACCCAGTACTTC
TRBV29-1	TRBJ1-4	NA	few	CSAPDATNEKLFF	TGCAGCGCCCCAGATGCAACTAATGAAAAACTGTTTTTT
TRBV27	TRBJ2-1	TRBD2	NA	CASSSNHGTSGHNEQFF	TGTGCCAGCAGTTCCAATCACGGGACTAGCGGACACAATGAGCAGTTCTTC
TRBV5-6	TRBJ2-1	NA	few	CASSKGHLELEQFF	TGTGCCAGCAGCAAGGGACACCTCGAGCTTGAGCAGTTCTTC
TRBV10-3	TRBJ2-7	TRBD2	NA	CAIYSGGPYEQYF	TGTGCCATCTATAGCGGGGGACCCTACGAGCAGTACTTC
TRBV5-1	TRBJ2-1	TRBD2	NA	CASSTGTSGLYNEQFF	TGCGCCAGCAGCACCGGGACTAGCGGGCTTTACAATGAGCAGTTCTTC
TRBV7-8	TRBJ2-3	NA	NA	CASSLDRAGADTQYF	TGTGCCAGCAGCTTGGACAGGGCGGGAGCAGATACGCAGTATTTT
TRBV6-5	TRBJ2-6	TRBD1	NA	CASSYSGRGYSSGANVLTF	TGTGCCAGCAGTTACTCAGGCAGGGGGTATAGTTCTGGGGCCAACGTCCTGACTTTC
TRBV18	TRBJ2-1	TRBD2	NA	CACSTTSGTSYNEQFF	TGTGCCTGCTCAACGACTAGCGGAACCTCCTACAATGAGCAGTTCTTC
TRBV15	TRBJ2-3	NA	few	CATSRPTLGSADTQYF	TGTGCCACCAGCAGACCCACCTTGGGGAGCGCAGATACGCAGTATTTT
TRBV11-1	TRBJ1-1	NA	NA	CASSLGESNTEAFF	TGTGCCAGCAGCTTGGGGGAGTCAAACACTGAAGCTTTCTTT
TRBV20-1	TRBJ2-1	NA	NA	CSAGPTGPYNEQFF	TGCAGTGCAGGGCCCACCGGGCCCTACAATGAGCAGTTCTTC
TRBV7-2	TRBJ2-3	NA	NA	CASSFEGVWPTQYF	TGTGCCAGCAGCTTTGAGGGGGTATGGCCTACGCAGTATTTT
TRBV28	TRBJ1-2	NA	NA	CASSPIGTRDGYTF	TGTGCCAGCAGTCCCATTGGGACACGAGATGGCTACACCTTC
TRBV6-2/TRBV6-3	TRBJ2-2	NA	once	CASSQSGKNTGELFF	TGTGCCAGCAGTCAATCCGGGAAAAATACCGGGGAGCTGTTTTTT
TRBV5-1	TRBJ2-5	NA	NA	CASSQEGMETQYF	TGCGCCAGCAGCCAGGAGGGTATGGAGACCCAGTACTTC
TRBV19	TRBJ2-7	NA	NA	CASSIGETYEQYF	TGTGCCAGTAGTATCGGAGAAACCTACGAGCAGTACTTC
TRBV29-1	TRBJ2-7	NA	NA	CSVEVPTEISYEQYF	TGCAGCGTTGAAGTACCGACAGAGATCTCCTACGAGCAGTACTTC
TRBV14	TRBJ2-7	TRBD2	once	CASSQYTSGRQQYF	TGTGCCAGCAGCCAATACACTAGCGGGAGGCAGCAGTACTTC
TRBV6-6	TRBJ2-1	NA	NA	CASSYRRLMSYNEQFF	TGTGCCAGCAGTTACCGGCGATTGATGTCCTACAATGAGCAGTTCTTC
TRBV10-3	TRBJ2-3	NA	NA	CAISESVSSTDTQYF	TGTGCCATCAGTGAGTCGGTCTCTAGCACAGATACGCAGTATTTT
TRBV12-3/TRBV12-4	TRBJ2-2	NA	NA	CASTPRGNTGELFF	TGTGCCAGCACCCCCCGTGGGAACACCGGGGAGCTGTTTTTT
TRBV27	TRBJ2-2	NA	NA	CASSLETGVIGTGELFF	TGTGCCAGCAGTTTGGAAACGGGAGTGATTGGCACCGGGGAGCTGTTTTTT
TRBV29-1	TRBJ1-5	NA	few	CSVVSRKNQPQHF	TGCAGCGTTGTATCCCGCAAAAATCAGCCCCAGCATTTT